This TCR beta chain was identified during a study of blood T cell repertoires in COVID-19. Study-wide context: The cDNA or gDNA used as material had been derived from T cells, B-cell-depleted T cells, or PBMCs.

Per the authors' pipeline: Estimated nucleated cell counts came from reference gene primer amplification. Assay: immunoSEQ multiplex PCR; the TCRdb copy retains only in-frame clones and omits some. V, J and clone size were drawn from that table, and D and trimming were deduced from the DNA. The sample holds 350,000 or so clones, approximately 86% seen once. Trimming stripped 4 bases from V and 2 bases from J, with 17 bases between. Germline CDR1 reads LNHDA; CDR2 reads SQIVND (reference sequence). The CDR3 covers 16 residues. Assignment of participants to cohorts was predicated upon participant-reported clinical history.

This clonotype was obtained from a woman in her 40s with acute COVID-19. The V gene is TRBV19, the J gene TRBJ1-1, with a tentative D call TRBD1 (5 bases). The sequencing input was PBMCs or T cells enriched from blood (not recorded which). The CDR3 sequence: CASSNAAGRKNTEAFF. DNA of the CDR3: TGTGCCAGTAGTAACGCCGCGGGACGGAAAAACACTGAAGCTTTCTTT.